This TCR beta chain was captured in a study of blood T cell repertoires in COVID-19 (dated by TCRdb to 2020 to 2021). Broadly, across the study: Samples from collaborators originated in the United States, Italy and Spain and spanned both the acute and convalescent phases of COVID-19. The material from the prospective study consisted of cDNA or gDNA derived from T cells, B-cell-depleted T cells, or PBMCs. The dataset comprised deeply sampled blood TCRbeta repertoires from subjects exposed to, actively infected with, or recovered from COVID-19. The repertoires were released in a freely available public database meant as a resource for research on the immune response to SARS-CoV-2. The samples were drawn from the first 160 participants of the ongoing ImmuneRACE study and from 1,254 subjects provided by 6 global collaborators. The sample metadata nearly always contained a de-identified subject ID, COVID-19 status, age in years and sex. Where HLA class I and class II types were available, the types were taken from metadata supplied by the sample provider, not from assay-based typing.

The immunoSEQ Assay, a bias-controlled multiplex PCR, was used to amplify TCRbeta CDR3 regions from genomic DNA. The study's own analysis went as follows. Within the assay, amplification of reference gene primers was used to estimate how many nucleated cells each sample contained. To quantify the absolute abundance of each unique TCRbeta CDR3 rearrangement, sequence reads were collapsed and filtered. For each sample, productive Simpson clonality was calculated by taking the square root of Simpson's diversity index across productive rearrangements. TCRdb limited this immuneACCESS table to in-frame rearrangements with V and J called. A share of clones is missing; checked studies link under half to unresolved V genes, and the rest is unexplained. That table is the source of V, J and clone size, and D and trimming were worked out from the DNA. This sample has some 120,000 clones in its table, and around 83% of those were observed once. Approximately 1.5% of the sample lies in the top ten.

CDR1 SGHDT and CDR2 YYEEEE were looked up in the germline V gene. V loses 1 base of germline sequence and J loses 12 bases, and the interval between the two ends is 14 bases. Measured from the cysteine to the phenylalanine, the CDR3 is 12 residues long. Only the CDR3 part of the read is kept: 36 bases, read in frame from the first base. The full study reports these points: How much clinical and demographic metadata was included differed by source and by participant, and the metadata was provided uncurated.

Worth noting for this clone: It lacks a known antigen. No much larger clone is present one base from it, and per-base qualities are unavailable.

Whole blood was collected in K2EDTA tubes by collaborating institutions according to the institutions' own protocols. For TCRbeta analysis, collaborators shipped samples as frozen whole blood, isolated PBMCs, or DNA extracted from either of those sample types. The chain is assembled from TRBV5-6 and TRBJ2-7; a weak D assignment points to TRBD2 (6 bases agree). The sequence was collected from a man between 35 and 55 years old with acute or convalescent COVID-19. Sequencing was done on a sample of peripheral blood. For the CDR3, the sequence is CASSLSAGPLYF. The DNA is as follows: TGTGCCAGCAGCTTGAGCGCGGGACCCCTGTACTTC.